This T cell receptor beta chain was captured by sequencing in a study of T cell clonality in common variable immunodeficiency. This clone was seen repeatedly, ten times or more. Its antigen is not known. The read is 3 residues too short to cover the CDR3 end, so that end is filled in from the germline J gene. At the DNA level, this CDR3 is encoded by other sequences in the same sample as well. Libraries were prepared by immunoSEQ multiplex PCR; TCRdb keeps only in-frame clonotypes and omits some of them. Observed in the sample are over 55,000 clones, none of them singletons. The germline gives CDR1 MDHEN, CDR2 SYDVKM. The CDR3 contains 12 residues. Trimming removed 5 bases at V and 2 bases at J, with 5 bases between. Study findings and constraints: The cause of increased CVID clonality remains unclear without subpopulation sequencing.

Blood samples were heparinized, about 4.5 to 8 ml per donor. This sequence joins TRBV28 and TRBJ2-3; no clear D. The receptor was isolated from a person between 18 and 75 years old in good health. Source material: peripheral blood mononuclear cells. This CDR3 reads CASSGLTDTQYF. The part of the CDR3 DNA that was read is TGTGCCAGCAGTGGCCTCACAGATACG.